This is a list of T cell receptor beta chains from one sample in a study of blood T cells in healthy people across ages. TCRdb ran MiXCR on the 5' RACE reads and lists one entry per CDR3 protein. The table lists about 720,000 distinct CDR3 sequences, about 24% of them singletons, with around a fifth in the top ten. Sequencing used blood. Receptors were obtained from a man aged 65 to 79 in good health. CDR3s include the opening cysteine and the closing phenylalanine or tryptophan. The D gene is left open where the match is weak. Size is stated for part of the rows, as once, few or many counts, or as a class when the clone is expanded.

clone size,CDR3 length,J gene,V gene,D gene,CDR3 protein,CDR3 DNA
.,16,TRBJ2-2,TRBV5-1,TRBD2,CASSFSGLAGTGELFF,TGCGCCAGCAGCTTTTCGGGACTAGCGGGAACCGGGGAGCTGTTTTTT
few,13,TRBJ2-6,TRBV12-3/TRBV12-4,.,CASTVGQANVLTF,TGTGCCAGTACTGTGGGCCAGGCCAACGTCCTGACTTTC
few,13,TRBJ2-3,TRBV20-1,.,CSARGTGADTQYF,TGCAGTGCTAGGGGTACGGGGGCAGATACGCAGTATTTT
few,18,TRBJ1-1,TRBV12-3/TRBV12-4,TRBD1,CASSSNRGHMVMDTEAFF,TGTGCCAGCAGTTCCAACAGGGGCCACATGGTCATGGACACTGAAGCTTTCTTT
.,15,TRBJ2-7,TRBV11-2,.,CASSLGPGEGYEQYF,TGTGCCAGCAGCTTAGGTCCAGGGGAGGGCTACGAGCAGTACTTC
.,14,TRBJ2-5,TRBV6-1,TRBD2,CASSDRAGEGTQYF,TGTGCCAGCAGTGACCGGGCCGGGGAGGGGACCCAGTACTTC
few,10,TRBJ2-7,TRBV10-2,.,CATAGYEQYF,TGCGCCACCGCAGGGTACGAGCAGTACTTC
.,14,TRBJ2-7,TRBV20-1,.,CSAVPLEGAYEQYF,TGCAGTGCTGTACCGTTGGAGGGGGCCTACGAGCAGTACTTC
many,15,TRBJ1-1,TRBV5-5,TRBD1,CASSLASGGWTEAFF,TGTGCCAGCAGCTTGGCGTCAGGGGGCTGGACTGAAGCTTTCTTT
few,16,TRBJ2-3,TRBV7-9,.,CASIPPPASNTDTQYF,TGTGCCAGCATCCCCCCGCCGGCTAGTAACACAGATACGCAGTATTTT
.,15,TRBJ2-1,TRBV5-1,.,CASSLAWTPSDEQFF,TGCGCCAGCAGCTTGGCCTGGACACCGAGCGATGAGCAGTTCTTC
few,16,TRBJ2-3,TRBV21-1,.,CASSKAGAASTDTQYF,TGTGCCAGCAGCAAAGCGGGGGCAGCTAGCACAGATACGCAGTATTTT
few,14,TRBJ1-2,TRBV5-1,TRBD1,CASSSTGIGGGYTF,TGCGCCAGCAGCTCGACAGGGATTGGTGGAGGCTACACCTTC
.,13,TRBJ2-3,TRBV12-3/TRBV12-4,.,CASSTRRADTQYF,TGTGCCAGCAGTACCCGACGGGCAGATACGCAGTATTTT
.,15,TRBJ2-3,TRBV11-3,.,CASSSGAYSTDTQYF,TGTGCCAGCAGCTCCGGGGCTTATAGCACAGATACGCAGTATTTT
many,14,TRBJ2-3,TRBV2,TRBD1,CASSGTGWTDTQYF,TGTGCCAGCAGTGGGACAGGGTGGACAGATACGCAGTATTTT
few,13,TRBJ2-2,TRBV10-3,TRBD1,CAIADRETGELFF,TGTGCCATCGCTGACAGGGAGACCGGGGAGCTGTTTTTT
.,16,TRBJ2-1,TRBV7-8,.,CASSLLLGSSYNEQFF,TGTGCCAGCAGCTTACTTCTGGGAAGCTCCTACAATGAGCAGTTCTTC
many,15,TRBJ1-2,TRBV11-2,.,CASSLEAGQGYGYTF,TGTGCCAGCAGCTTAGAGGCGGGTCAAGGCTATGGCTACACCTTC
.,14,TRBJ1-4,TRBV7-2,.,CASRNREGNEKLFF,TGTGCCAGCAGAAACAGGGAGGGTAATGAAAAACTGTTTTTT
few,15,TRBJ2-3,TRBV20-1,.,CSARDPRGGKDTQYF,TGCAGTGCTAGAGATCCGAGGGGGGGTAAAGATACGCAGTATTTT
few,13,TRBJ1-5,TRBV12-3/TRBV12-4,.,CASSLGGSGPQHF,TGTGCCAGCAGTTTGGGCGGCTCTGGGCCCCAGCATTTT
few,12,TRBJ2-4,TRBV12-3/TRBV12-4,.,CASSLRINIQYF,TGTGCCAGCAGCCTAAGAATAAACATTCAGTACTTC
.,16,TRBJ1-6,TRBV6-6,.,CASSYSMGRNNSPLHF,TGTGCCAGCAGTTACTCGATGGGACGGAATAATTCACCCCTCCACTTT
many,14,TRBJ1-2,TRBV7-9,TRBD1,CASSLQGADYGYTF,TGTGCCAGCAGCTTACAGGGGGCTGACTATGGCTACACCTTC
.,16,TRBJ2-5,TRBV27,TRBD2,CASSLGLAGGGETQYF,TGTGCCAGCAGTTTAGGACTAGCGGGAGGGGGAGAGACCCAGTACTTC
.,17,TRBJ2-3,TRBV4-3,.,CASSQARGVWDTDTQYF,TGCGCCAGCAGCCAGGCCCGAGGGGTGTGGGACACAGATACGCAGTATTTT